The 15 T cell receptor beta chains listed next were all sequenced from one sample in a study of tumor-infiltrating lymphocytes in localized non-small cell lung cancer. Measured with immunoSEQ multiplex PCR; TCRdb has only the in-frame clones, and not every one. The table has under 25,000 clones, approximately 59% seen once; the top ten hold around 5%. The sequencing input was lung tumor tissue. Receptors originate from a human donor with non-small cell lung cancer.

The rearrangement links TRBV5-1 to TRBJ1-4; 11 nucleotides align to TRBD1. The V gene end was trimmed by 0 bases and the J gene end by 8 bases; junction bases not matched to a gene: 6. The CDR3 length is 16 residues. The germline V gene encodes CDR1 SGHRS and CDR2 YFSETQ. Here the CDR3 reads CASSLAGTGGEEKLFF. CDR3 in DNA: TGCGCCAGCAGCTTGGCCGGGACAGGGGGTGAGGAAAAACTGTTTTTT.

This clone occurred once. The J gene is TRBJ2-7, the V gene TRBV5-4, with 8 nucleotides matching TRBD1. The CDR3 has 14 residues. Looked up from germline, CDR1 is SGHNT and CDR2 is YYREEE (reference sequence). Trimming cost V 1 base and J 7 bases; bases outside gene matches: 7. The CDR3 spells CASSLRQGAGEQYF. DNA for the CDR3: TGTGCCAGCAGCTTGCGGCAGGGGGCAGGTGAGCAGTACTTC. Full variable domain (outside the CDR3, taken from reference TRBV5-4 and TRBJ2-7): ETGVTQSPTHLIKTRGQQVTLRCSSQSGHNTVSWYQQALGQGPQFIFQYYREEENGRGNFPPRFSGLQFPNYSSELNVNALELDDSALYLCASSLRQGAGEQYFGPGTRLTVT.

The chain carries TRBV27 and TRBJ2-7; a weak D match, TRBD1 (5 bases). The germline V gene has CDR1 MNHEY and CDR2 SMNVEV (reference sequence). V lost 2 bases, J lost 4 bases, and 15 bases lay in between. This CDR3 contains 15 residues. The CDR3 loop is CASSLRPGHDYEQYF. The DNA for the CDR3 is TGTGCCAGCAGTTTACGGCCAGGGCATGATTACGAGCAGTACTTC.

The J gene is TRBJ2-3, the V gene TRBV7-3; possible D gene TRBD1, 6 bases. The CDR3 covers 14 residues. Between the trimmed V and J ends, which lost 5 bases and 1 base, there was a span of 10 bases. Germline V gene lookup returns CDR1 SGHTA and CDR2 FQGTGA. The CDR3 here is CASSPRGGTDTQYF. The CDR3 DNA follows: TGTGCCAGCAGCCCCAGGGGAGGCACAGATACGCAGTATTTT.

The CDR3 nucleotides are TGCGCCAGCAGATCCTATAAGACAGGGGGGGGGATCACAGATACGCAGTATTTT. Encoded protein: CASRSYKTGGGITDTQYF. The chain uses TRBV5-1 and TRBJ2-3, with 9 bases aligning to TRBD1. The CDR3 is 18 amino acids. Per germline, CDR1 SGHRS and CDR2 YFSETQ. V was pared by 5 bases and J by 2 bases, with 15 bases of the junction left unmatched.

V gene TRBV7-3 combines with J gene TRBJ2-5; 9 nucleotides line up with TRBD2. Trimming removed 5 bases from V and 1 base from J; junction bases left unmatched: 5. The CDR3 length is 15 residues. Per germline, CDR1 SGHTA and CDR2 FQGTGA. The CDR3: CASSIATSGQETQYF. The CDR3 nucleotides read TGTGCCAGCAGCATTGCGACTAGCGGCCAAGAGACCCAGTACTTC.

This chain connects TRBV6-6 to TRBJ2-3; D ambiguous. There are 16 residues in the CDR3. The V gene lost 2 bases and the J gene lost 2 bases, with 14 bases spanning the gap. Germline lookup yields CDR1 MNHNY and CDR2 SVGAGI (reference sequence). CDR3 nucleotide sequence: TGTGCCAGCAGTTACGCCGGAGAGGTGAACACAGATACGCAGTATTTT. Translation: CASSYAGEVNTDTQYF.

The chain recombines TRBV9 with TRBJ2-7, with 11 nucleotides matching TRBD1. The germline CDR1 and CDR2 sequences are SGDLS and YYNGEE. Trimming removed 2 bases from V and 3 bases from J; junction bases left unmatched: 1. The CDR3 has 14 amino acids. DNA of the CDR3: TGTGCCAGCAGCGTGGGACAGGGGGTCTACGAGCAGTACTTC. Translation: CASSVGQGVYEQYF.

The V and J genes are TRBV7-9 and TRBJ2-2; D is unresolved. V shed 5 bases and J shed 5 bases, with 6 bases lying between them. The CDR3 contains 12 residues. Germline values: CDR1 SEHNR, CDR2 FQNEAQ (reference sequence). CDR3 nucleotides: TGTGCCAGCAGCGCTATAACCGGGGAGCTGTTTTTT. Its translation is CASSAITGELFF.

The rearrangement links TRBV27 to TRBJ2-5, with 9 bases matching TRBD1. This CDR3 comprises 16 residues. J gave up 4 bases and V 5 bases, and 11 bases lay outside the gene matches. Germline V CDR1 and CDR2: MNHEY, SMNVEV (reference sequence). The CDR3 DNA is TGTGCCAGCAGTCGGAGGCCCGGGACAGGGCGAGAGACCCAGTACTTC. Encoded protein: CASSRRPGTGRETQYF.

This sequence joins TRBV28 and TRBJ1-2; D possibly corresponds to TRBD1 (5 bases). V dropped 11 bases and J dropped 8 bases, with 36 bases sitting between them. The length of the CDR3 is 18 residues. In germline, CDR1 is MDHEN, CDR2 SYDVKM. The CDR3 coding sequence is TGTGCCGAAATGTATCGAGGTCGTAGGAATCGGAGGGGTGACGGCTACACCTTC. Encoded protein: CAEMYRGRRNRRGDGYTF.

In this sample, this clone turned up once. The rearrangement joins TRBV2 to TRBJ1-4, with 9 bases that match TRBD1. The CDR3 consists of 16 residues. Germline loops: CDR1 SNHLY, CDR2 FYNNEI. Trimming took 6 bases from V and 8 from J; bases not matched to a gene: 13. The CDR3 bases are TGTGCCAGCAGGACTCCCGGGACAGGGAGTGGCGAAAAACTGTTTTTT. Its protein is CASRTPGTGSGEKLFF. The full variable domain, rest sourced from reference TRBV2 and TRBJ1-4, is EPEVTQTPSHQVTQMGQEVILRCVPISNHLYFYWYRQILGQKVEFLVSFYNNEISEKSEIFDDQFSVERPDGSNFTLKIRSTKLEDSAMYFCASRTPGTGSGEKLFFGSGTQLSVL.

The rearrangement joins TRBV14 to TRBJ2-3; tentative D call: TRBD1 (5 bases). The CDR3 totals 13 residues. Looked up from germline, CDR1 is SGHDN and CDR2 is FVKESK. V shed 4 bases and J shed 6 bases, with 11 bases lying between them. The CDR3 sequence: CASSRQFRDTQYF. CDR3 coding DNA: TGTGCCAGCAGCCGACAGTTTAGGGATACGCAGTATTTT.

The V call is TRBV30, the J call TRBJ1-6; 7 nucleotides match TRBD1. This CDR3 spans 15 amino acids. Germline V lookup: CDR1 GTSNPN, CDR2 SVGIG (reference sequence). V was pared by 6 bases and J by 0 bases, with 5 bases of the junction left unmatched. The CDR3 bases are TGTGCCTGTACGACAGGGAGCTCCTATAATTCACCCCTCCACTTT. This translates into CACTTGSSYNSPLHF.

This clone is a singleton in its sample. The J gene is TRBJ2-7, the V gene TRBV6-5; D ambiguous. CDR3 size: 14 residues. V lost 7 bases to trimming and J lost 0 bases, with 13 bases between them. Germline-derived CDR1 and CDR2 are MNHEY and SVGAGI. CDR3 bases: TGTGCCAGCAAATATCGCTTCAGCTCCTACGAGCAGTACTTC. Translating gives CASKYRFSSYEQYF.